These T cell receptor beta chains were read from a single sample in a study of CD8+CD57+ T cells in acquired aplastic anemia. One entry per CDR3 protein, called by TCRdb with MiXCR from the reads. The sample gives about 240,000 distinct CDR3 sequences, around half of which show up once; 7.8% is in the top ten. The sample comprised sorted CD4+, CD8+, or CD8+CD57+ T cells (not recorded which) from PBMCs. The receptors derive from a human donor with aplastic anemia. CDR3s include the opening cysteine and the closing phenylalanine or tryptophan. A D gene is named only where the DNA matches it firmly. Clone size is not always given. Where it is, it says once, few, many or a class for expanded clones.

V	J	D	size	DNA	CDR3
TRBV14	TRBJ1-1	TRBD1	many	TGTGCCAGCAGCCAAGTTGTTGACAGGGGGAGGACTGAAGCTTTCTTT	CASSQVVDRGRTEAFF
TRBV6-2/TRBV6-3	TRBJ2-7	.	few	TGTGCCAGCAGCTCCGGCGTCTTGGGGGAGCAGTACTTC	CASSSGVLGEQYF
TRBV12-3/TRBV12-4	TRBJ1-2	.	.	TGTGCCAGCAGTTTATGTGAGAGAGAGTGTGGCTACACCTTC	CASSLCERECGYTF
TRBV25-1	TRBJ1-2	TRBD1	.	TGTGCCAGCAGTGACACCGGGACAGTCTTTTATGGCTACACCTTC	CASSDTGTVFYGYTF
TRBV7-9	TRBJ2-2	.	many	TGTGCCAGCAGCTTAGCGCCCATCCGGCACGGGGAGCTGTTTTTT	CASSLAPIRHGELFF
TRBV7-9	TRBJ1-2	.	.	TGTGCCAGCAGCTTAGGGCAAGGAGGAGGCTATGGCTACACCTTC	CASSLGQGGGYGYTF
TRBV9	TRBJ1-2	.	.	TGTGCCAGCAGCGTAGGAGGGGCCTATAACTATGGCTACACCTTC	CASSVGGAYNYGYTF
TRBV7-2	TRBJ1-3	.	.	TGTGCCAGCAGCTTAGTTTCTCAGGGGTCGGCTGGAAACACCATAGATTTT	CASSLVSQGSAGNTIDF
TRBV20-1	TRBJ2-7	.	.	TGCAGTGCTAGGCACGGCTACGAGCAGTACTTC	CSARHGYEQYF
TRBV20-1	TRBJ2-5	TRBD1	.	TGCAGTGCAAAGAAAGGGACAGGGGACGAGACCCAGTACTTC	CSAKKGTGDETQYF
TRBV7-8	TRBJ1-1	.	.	TGTGCCAGCAGCTTAGGCAGGGTGGGCACTGAAGCTTTCTTT	CASSLGRVGTEAFF